A selection of T cell receptor beta chains follows, all from one sample in a study of early T cells in non-severe SARS-CoV-2 infection. Each CDR3 protein gets one entry after TCRdb re-called the 5' RACE reads with MiXCR. This sample has over 70,000 distinct CDR3 sequences, with around 15% found just once. Sequencing input: whole blood. The origin of the receptors is an adult who was a healthcare worker with PCR-confirmed SARS-CoV-2 infection or an uninfected control (not recorded which). CDR3s include the opening cysteine and the closing phenylalanine or tryptophan. Fields, in order: clone size, J gene, D gene, V gene, CDR3 protein. D genes are given only for firm matches. Clone size is not always given. Where it is, it says once, few, many or a class for expanded clones.

clone size: many; J gene: TRBJ2-7; D gene: NA; V gene: TRBV5-5; CDR3 protein: CASSFPRDTYEQYF
clone size: few; J gene: TRBJ2-7; D gene: TRBD1; V gene: TRBV2; CDR3 protein: CASRGTVYEQYF
clone size: few; J gene: TRBJ2-6; D gene: NA; V gene: TRBV2; CDR3 protein: CASSELGGGSGANVLTF
clone size: NA; J gene: TRBJ2-1; D gene: TRBD1; V gene: TRBV29-1; CDR3 protein: CSVEKTGNSYNEQFF
clone size: NA; J gene: TRBJ2-7; D gene: NA; V gene: TRBV19; CDR3 protein: CASSIAAADTYKQYF
clone size: once; J gene: TRBJ2-7; D gene: NA; V gene: TRBV29-1; CDR3 protein: CSVERGSYEQYF
clone size: NA; J gene: TRBJ2-1; D gene: NA; V gene: TRBV7-9; CDR3 protein: CASSLAQHNEQFF
clone size: NA; J gene: TRBJ2-1; D gene: NA; V gene: TRBV29-1; CDR3 protein: CSVEDPVGYNEQFF
clone size: NA; J gene: TRBJ2-1; D gene: TRBD2; V gene: TRBV7-2; CDR3 protein: CASSSSSGATYNEQFF
clone size: NA; J gene: TRBJ1-1; D gene: NA; V gene: TRBV7-8; CDR3 protein: CASSKRGDGTTEAFF
clone size: many; J gene: TRBJ2-1; D gene: NA; V gene: TRBV30; CDR3 protein: CAWSGGLSKYNEQFF
clone size: NA; J gene: TRBJ1-1; D gene: NA; V gene: TRBV28; CDR3 protein: CASSFTPQGEAFF
clone size: few; J gene: TRBJ2-1; D gene: NA; V gene: TRBV3-1; CDR3 protein: CASSRDWNEQFF
clone size: few; J gene: TRBJ1-5; D gene: TRBD1; V gene: TRBV15; CDR3 protein: CATSRRGGNQPQHF
clone size: NA; J gene: TRBJ1-2; D gene: TRBD1; V gene: TRBV3-1; CDR3 protein: CASSQNPSGGGGYTF